Listed here are 23 T cell receptor beta chains from one sample, sequenced in a study of T cell responses to AZD1222 COVID-19 vaccine. The protocol was immunoSEQ multiplex PCR, while the TCRdb copy is restricted to in-frame clones and leaves out a portion. The sample shows about 150,000 clones, about 92% of them seen only once. This specimen consisted of peripheral blood, obtained on day 0 of AZD1222 vaccination. These receptors were taken from an adult in good health.

V gene TRBV15 combines with J gene TRBJ1-2; no clear D gene. The CDR3 extends over 14 amino acids. Trimming left V 3 bases short and J 4 bases short, with 12 bases between. Germline V gene sequence: CDR1 LNHNV, CDR2 YYDKDF (reference sequence). The CDR3 is CATSSWPDGYGYTF. The CDR3 nucleotides are TGTGCCACCAGCAGCTGGCCAGATGGCTATGGCTACACCTTC.

The chain uses TRBV6-1 and TRBJ2-3; D is perhaps TRBD1 or TRBD2 (5 bases each). The CDR3 totals 14 residues. The germline V and J ends were trimmed by 3 bases and 2 bases, with 9 bases remaining between them. Germline V gene lookup returns CDR1 MNHNS and CDR2 SASEGT. The CDR3 bases are TGTGCCAGCAGTGATCGGGGACCCACAGATACGCAGTATTTT. Protein product: CASSDRGPTDTQYF.

V usage is TRBV10-3 and J usage is TRBJ1-1; D is uncertain. The CDR3 is made up of 12 amino acids. CDR1 and CDR2 from the germline V gene are ENHRY and SYGVKD. Trimming pared 9 bases from V and 4 bases from J, leaving 12 bases between. CDR3 protein: CAIGLHGTEAFF. CDR3 nucleotides: TGTGCCATAGGGCTACACGGCACTGAAGCTTTCTTT.

This clone was found once. V is TRBV3-1 (or the pseudogene TRBV3-2) and J is TRBJ1-1; 8 bases align to TRBD1. Germline values: CDR1 LGHDT, CDR2 YNNKEL (reference sequence). The CDR3 is made up of 17 amino acids. The trim removed 1 base at V and 5 bases at J, leaving 12 bases unmatched. CDR3 sequence reads: CASSQAFVNRGGTEAFF. CDR3 sequence (DNA): TGTGCCAGCAGCCAAGCCTTTGTGAACAGGGGGGGGACTGAAGCTTTCTTT.

As regards this clone: The junction shows a germline mismatch at one end, possibly a read error. The chain employs TRBV19 and TRBJ2-5; 8 bases map to TRBD1. Germline V CDR1 and CDR2: LNHDA, SQIVND (reference sequence). There are 14 residues in the CDR3. The CDR3 region is CASSIYGQGEAQYF. The CDR3 DNA reads as TGTGCCAGTAGTATTTACGGACAGGGAGAGGCCCAGTACTTC.

This clone was counted a few times. This chain joins TRBV7-2 and TRBJ2-2; D unclear. Germline CDR1 is SGHTA and CDR2 is FQGNSA. The V gene lost 5 bases and the J gene lost 10 bases, with 8 bases spanning the gap. The CDR3 length is 11 residues. The CDR3 coding sequence is TGTGCCAGCAGCCCGAAGGAGGAGCTGTTTTTT. It encodes CASSPKEELFF.

The CDR3 sequence: CASSSQQGGDQPQHF. The CDR3 region has the DNA TGTGCCAGCAGTAGCCAACAGGGGGGAGATCAGCCCCAGCATTTT. The chain links TRBV27 to TRBJ1-5; 8 positions agree with TRBD1. V lost 5 bases to trimming and J lost 5 bases; unmatched junction nucleotides: 8. Germline assignment: CDR1 MNHEY and CDR2 SMNVEV (reference sequence). The CDR3 totals 15 residues.

This clone was recorded only once. V and J are TRBV11-2 and TRBJ1-3; D uncertain. CDR1 is SGHAT, CDR2 FQNNGV, per germline. The CDR3 totals 15 residues. V dropped 4 bases and J dropped 0 bases, with 10 bases sitting between them. The CDR3 reads CASSSTQPSGNTIYF. The CDR3 nucleotides read TGTGCCAGCAGCTCAACACAACCCTCTGGAAACACCATATATTTT.

The chain joins TRBV5-6 to TRBJ1-6; no clear D gene. CDR1 and CDR2 (germline): SGHDT, YYEEEE. V dropped 0 bases and J dropped 4 bases, with 11 bases sitting between them. The CDR3 spans 16 residues. In DNA, the CDR3 is TGTGCCAGCAGCTTGGGAGGACCCCTTTATAATTCACCCCTCCACTTT. It yields the protein CASSLGGPLYNSPLHF. Full variable domain (outside the CDR3, taken from reference TRBV5-6 and TRBJ1-6): DAGVTQSPTHLIKTRGQQVTLRCSPKSGHDTVSWYQQALGQGPQFIFQYYEEEERQRGNFPDRFSGHQFPNYSSELNVNALLLGDSALYLCASSLGGPLYNSPLHFGNGTRLTVT.

This chain joins TRBV9 and TRBJ2-7; 7 nucleotides line up with TRBD1. The V gene end was trimmed by 3 bases and the J gene end by 2 bases; junction bases not matched to a gene: 8. In germline, CDR1 is SGDLS, CDR2 YYNGEE. CDR3 length equals 15 residues. This CDR3 reads CASSGTGTVTYEQYF. Written as DNA, the CDR3 is TGTGCCAGCAGCGGAACCGGGACAGTAACCTACGAGCAGTACTTC.

This chain joins TRBV3-1 (or the pseudogene TRBV3-2) and TRBJ1-2, with D unresolved. V was pared by 6 bases and J by 2 bases, with 10 bases between. This CDR3 region has 13 residues. Germline V gene data show CDR1 as LGHDT and CDR2 as YNNKEL (reference sequence). CDR3 loop: CASSGVLNYGYTF. CDR3 sequence (DNA): TGTGCCAGCAGTGGGGTCTTAAACTATGGCTACACCTTC.

V is TRBV4-1 and J is TRBJ2-4, with 9 bases fitting TRBD1. Germline assignment: CDR1 MGHRA and CDR2 YSYEKL. The CDR3 totals 19 residues. Trimming at V came to 3 bases and at J to 6 bases, leaving 18 bases not matched to a gene. The CDR3 DNA follows: TGCGCCAGCAGCCAGTCTGGCCGGGACAGGGAGGTTCCGGGAAACATTCAGTACTTC. Residues: CASSQSGRDREVPGNIQYF.

The gene calls are TRBV6-5 and TRBJ2-3; 9 bases match TRBD1. This CDR3 contains 15 residues. V shed 6 bases, J shed 1 base, and the junction held 5 bases outside the gene matches. Germline V lookup: CDR1 MNHEY, CDR2 SVGAGI. CDR3 region: CASRKRTGGTDTQYF. The CDR3 nucleotides are TGTGCCAGCAGGAAGAGGACAGGGGGCACAGATACGCAGTATTTT.

The chain has TRBV5-1 and TRBJ1-2; 7 positions match TRBD1. Per germline, CDR1 SGHRS and CDR2 YFSETQ. V was pared by 5 bases and J by 11 bases, with 6 bases of the junction left unmatched. CDR3 length: 11 residues. This CDR3 reads CASRQGLQYTF. The CDR3 nucleotides are TGCGCCAGCAGACAGGGGCTGCAGTACACCTTC. Complete variable domain (other parts from reference TRBV5-1 and TRBJ1-2): KAGVTQTPRYLIKTRGQQVTLSCSPISGHRSVSWYQQTPGQGLQFLFEYFSETQRNKGNFPGRFSGRQFSNSRSEMNVSTLELGDSALYLCASRQGLQYTFGSGTRLTVV.

J is TRBJ2-1 and V is TRBV19; a weak D match, TRBD1 (7 bases). Trimming stripped 5 bases from V and 9 bases from J, with 26 bases between. The CDR3 totals 17 residues. Germline CDR1 is LNHDA and CDR2 is SQIVND (reference sequence). CDR3 sequence: CASSPRQGRDSGTEQFF. CDR3 DNA sequence: TGTGCCAGTAGTCCTCGACAGGGCAGGGACTCAGGCACTGAGCAGTTCTTC.

The chain links TRBV30 to TRBJ1-1, with 8 bases fitting TRBD1. This CDR3 spans 12 amino acids. Trimming at V came to 7 bases and at J to 5 bases, leaving 6 bases not matched to a gene. CDR1 is GTSNPN, CDR2 SVGIG, per germline (reference sequence). The CDR3 sequence: CAYRGEKTEAFF. The CDR3 coding sequence is TGTGCCTACAGGGGGGAGAAAACTGAAGCTTTCTTT.

The rearrangement joins TRBV30 to TRBJ1-2; no reliable D call. This CDR3 has 11 amino acids. Trimming took 0 bases from V and 8 from J, leaving 7 bases between them. The germline V gene has CDR1 GTSNPN and CDR2 SVGIG (reference sequence). The CDR3 DNA reads TGTGCCTGGAGTGTAGCGGGAGGCTACACCTTC. This encodes CAWSVAGGYTF.

The chain has TRBV19 and TRBJ1-1; D is unresolved. The CDR3 totals 11 residues. With 9 bases removed from V and 5 bases from J, the gap between germline ends came to 10 bases. CDR1 and CDR2 from the germline V gene are LNHDA and SQIVND (reference sequence). CDR3 sequence: CASRWKTEAFF. For the CDR3, the DNA is TGTGCCAGCCGGTGGAAAACTGAAGCTTTCTTT.

This chain uses TRBV9 with TRBJ1-3; D gene unclear. Germline V lookup: CDR1 SGDLS, CDR2 YYNGEE. V lost 4 bases, J lost 2 bases, and 13 bases lay in between. The CDR3 contains 15 residues. The DNA for the CDR3 is TGTGCCAGCAGCCCCTGGTCGCACGCTGGAAACACCATATATTTT. Amino acid sequence: CASSPWSHAGNTIYF.

The rearrangement uses TRBV4-1 and TRBJ1-5, with 8 bases identical to TRBD1. Germline lookup yields CDR1 MGHRA and CDR2 YSYEKL. V shed 4 bases, J shed 4 bases, and the junction held 15 bases outside the gene matches. This CDR3 spans 18 amino acids. Here the CDR3 reads CASSLGGPGGFGNQPQHF. CDR3 nucleotide sequence: TGCGCCAGCAGCCTGGGGGGGCCAGGGGGCTTTGGTAATCAGCCCCAGCATTTT.

This chain links TRBV28 with TRBJ1-1; 8 positions agree with TRBD1. From germline, CDR1 is MDHEN and CDR2 SYDVKM. CDR3 length: 16 residues. J gave up 10 bases and V 5 bases, and 18 bases lay outside the gene matches. CDR3 in DNA: TGTGCCAGCAGTCACACCCGGGACAGGTGGGGGCTAGGAGCTTTCTTT. Its protein is CASSHTRDRWGLGAFF.

This clone was recorded only once. The chain links TRBV15 to TRBJ2-5, with D possibly being TRBD1 or TRBD2 (5 bases each). The CDR3 has 14 amino acids. CDR1 is LNHNV and CDR2 is YYDKDF in the germline V gene (reference sequence). Trimming took 5 bases from V and 6 from J, leaving 16 bases between them. CDR3 DNA sequence: TGTGCCACCAGCGGGGACGGCGCCGTCAAGACCCAGTACTTC. It specifies CATSGDGAVKTQYF.

The V call is TRBV4-3, the J call TRBJ1-2, with D possibly TRBD1 on 5 matching bases. V lost 1 base and J lost 1, with 13 bases in between. The CDR3 has 16 residues. Germline CDR1 LGHNA, CDR2 YSLEER. Written as DNA, the CDR3 is TGCGCCAGCAGCCAAGTAAATCTAGGGGATAACTATGGCTACACCTTC. Translating it yields CASSQVNLGDNYGYTF.